This TCR beta chain was identified in a study of T cells in Graves' hyperthyroidism and ophthalmopathy. Graves' hyperthyroidism was deemed stable given no ophthalmopathy progression within 18 months. Subjects aged 18 to 65 presented with newly diagnosed hyperthyroidism of less than 2 months' duration. Diagnoses were established using clinical symptoms, serum thyroxine and TRAb, thyroid ultrasound and orbital computed tomography. Points from the study as a whole: Most clonotypes that expanded in the thyroid above 0.001 also showed up in blood.

The investigators amplified TCR beta CDR3 regions from RNA transcripts. With the HTBI primer set, the TCR CDR3 went through a first round of RT-PCR. TCRdb independently ran MiXCR on the multiplex PCR reads; one entry per CDR3 protein. Here the sample spans about 560,000 distinct CDR3 sequences, around 42% being singletons. This clonotype was seen a few times. Its target is unknown. CDR1 is ENHRY and CDR2 is SYGVKD in the germline V gene. There are 15 residues in the CDR3. J was trimmed by 4 bases and V by 10 bases; bases with no gene match: 15. The chain has TRBV10-3 and TRBJ1-1; 7 nucleotides agree with TRBD1. Sequencing was performed on peripheral blood or thyroid tissue (not recorded which). This TCR came from a woman under 30 with Graves' hyperthyroidism. CDR3 residues: CASSTGTASFTEAFF. The CDR3 DNA is TGTGCCAGCAGCACCGGGACAGCCTCGTTCACTGAAGCTTTCTTT.